This T cell receptor beta chain was sequenced in a study of blood T cell repertoires in COVID-19 (dated by TCRdb to 2019 to 2021). Background for the entire study: Samples from collaborators originated in the United States, Italy and Spain and spanned both the acute and convalescent phases of COVID-19. The material from the prospective study consisted of cDNA or gDNA derived from T cells, B-cell-depleted T cells, or PBMCs. The dataset comprised deeply sampled blood TCRbeta repertoires from subjects exposed to, actively infected with, or recovered from COVID-19. The repertoires were released in a freely available public database intended as a resource for research on the immune response to SARS-CoV-2. The samples were drawn from the first 160 participants of the ongoing ImmuneRACE study and from 1,200 or so subjects provided by 6 global collaborators. The sample metadata nearly always contained a de-identified subject ID, COVID-19 status, age in years and sex. Where HLA class I and class II types were available, the types were taken from metadata supplied by the sample provider, not from assay-based typing. Points the paper makes about the study in general: The amount of clinical and demographic metadata varied by source and participant and was provided uncurated.

The CDR3, cysteine through phenylalanine, is 17 amino acids long. Only CDR3 DNA is held: 51 bases, read in frame from base 1. Relative to germline, V is missing 3 bases and J is missing 3 bases, with 10 bases of the junction outside any gene match. The CDR1 and CDR2 encoded by the germline V gene are LGHNA and YNFKEQ. Turning to this clone: No cognate antigen has been identified for it. Base qualities are not at hand, and no much larger clone is one base apart.

In Seattle, one collaborating source enrolled patients while the infection was active and tracked those patients longitudinally over the course of disease. Collaborating institutions collected whole blood in K2EDTA tubes following their own protocols. For TCRbeta analysis, collaborators shipped samples as frozen whole blood, isolated PBMCs, or DNA extracted from either of those sample types. TCRbeta CDR3 regions were amplified from genomic DNA by means of the immunoSEQ Assay, a bias-controlled multiplex PCR. In the authors' own workflow: Nucleated cell counts per sample were estimated from amplification of reference gene primers within the assay. To quantify the absolute abundance of each unique TCRbeta CDR3 rearrangement, sequence reads were collapsed and filtered. Productive Simpson clonality was computed per sample as the square root of Simpson's diversity index over productive rearrangements. Imported from immuneACCESS, the table was reduced by TCRdb to in-frame sequences with V and J called. These copies leave out some clones; in studies compared against another copy, an unresolved V gene accounts for under half, and the cause of the remainder is not known. The DNA gave D and trimming, while V, J and clone size come from that table. This sample lists about half a million clones; nearly 90% were detected once. About 0.91% of the sample is taken by the ten largest.

The source of this sequence is a man aged 18 to 35 with COVID-19, enrolled during active disease. Sequencing was performed on peripheral blood. The V gene is TRBV4-2 and the J gene is TRBJ2-1; TRBD2 matches 8 bases in the middle. The nucleotide sequence reads as follows: TGTGCCAGCAGCCAGGGGGGAAGCGGGAGTTTCTACAATGAGCAGTTCTTC. Translated, it gives CASSQGGSGSFYNEQFF.